This TCR beta chain originates from a study of blood T cell repertoires in COVID-19. Study-level information: T cells, B-cell-depleted T cells, or PBMCs supplied cDNA or gDNA.

This CDR3 contains 13 residues. V was clipped by 6 bases and J by 4 bases, with 12 bases between them. The germline CDR1 and CDR2 sequences are MNHEY and SVGAGI. Original data processing: Amplification with reference gene primers provided the estimates of nucleated cell counts. The repertoire was sequenced with immunoSEQ multiplex PCR; TCRdb's copy has only in-frame clones and lacks some. That table is the source of V, J and clone size, and D and trimming were worked out from the DNA. Of roughly 200,000 clones detected, 65% to 85% appear once; the ten largest clones hold less than 5.5%. The sequenced sample was peripheral blood. The sequence was obtained from a man in his forties or fifties with active or convalescent COVID-19. This sequence joins TRBV6-5 and TRBJ1-2; TRBD1 might be the D (6 bases). The CDR3 protein is CASSHRTAYGYTF. CDR3 sequence (DNA): TGTGCCAGCAGCCACAGGACAGCCTATGGCTACACCTTC.